The clone carrying this TCR beta chain ranks as medium-sized (0.01 to 0.1%). Its antigen is unknown. A distinct unique molecular identifier was carried by each TCR cDNA molecule. TCRdb independently ran MiXCR on the 5' RACE reads; one entry per CDR3 protein. The sample has more than 15,000 distinct CDR3 sequences; more than 8.5% are singletons. This record comes from a study of spatial heterogeneity in lung cancer. Time point denoted: blood at routine non-recurrence follow-up after resection. In each case, whole RNA from tumor, nontumor lung or frozen PBMC was sequenced unsorted. General study findings and limits: Resection saw ubiquitous expanded tumor TCRs appear in blood more than follow-up did.

The material was PBMCs, obtained at follow-up. The receptor's source is a female donor with early-stage non-small cell lung cancer.

The CDR3 DNA follows: TGCAGCGTTCCTGAGACAGGGGCGGACTATGGCTACACCTTC. Amino acids: CSVPETGADYGYTF. The chain recombines TRBV29-1 with TRBJ1-2, with 8 bases matching TRBD1. The germline V gene has CDR1 SQVTM and CDR2 ANQGSEA. The CDR3 covers 14 residues. V shed 5 bases, J shed 3 bases, and the junction held 8 bases outside the gene matches.